This T cell receptor beta chain comes out of a study of CD8 T cells in ankylosing spondylitis. Whole-study findings and limits: In peripheral blood, disease-linked CD8+ clones occurred at relatively low frequencies. In reactive arthritis synovial fluid and blood, some motif variants had been reported before. It appeared that ankylosing spondylitis blood was characterized by a TCR beta motif of fewer than ten highly homologous variants. Enrichment of disease-linked clones was reportedly significant in matched ankylosing spondylitis synovial fluid.

Generation of TCR beta libraries employed quantitative 5'-RACE incorporating molecular barcodes. TCRdb reprocessed the 5' RACE reads with MiXCR, giving one entry per CDR3 protein. Of fewer than 450,000 distinct CDR3 sequences in the sample, approximately 17% were seen once. This CDR3 has 16 amino acids. The germline V and J ends were trimmed by 2 bases and 5 bases, with 17 bases remaining between them. Germline lookup yields CDR1 LGHDT and CDR2 YNNKEL (reference sequence). This clonotype was picked up a small number of times. Its specificity is unknown. This chain links TRBV3-1 with TRBJ2-3; D is ambiguous. This TCR was recovered from a male donor with ankylosing spondylitis. Sequencing was carried out using blood, either unsorted or a sorted T cell fraction (not recorded which). DNA for the CDR3: TGTGCCAGCAGCCAATTCGGCGCCACCGCCGGAGATACGCAGTATTTT. It translates to CASSQFGATAGDTQYF.